Listed here are 2 T cell receptor beta chains from one sample, sequenced in a study of CXCR3-negative and CXCR3-positive naive CD8 T cells. Study-wide findings and caveats: Against CXCR3-negative naive cells, CXCR3-positive naive cells showed more hydrophobic TRB CDR3s.

The antigens these receptors bind are not known. In preparing the TRB cDNA libraries, 5' RACE with UMI labels was used. Following a re-call of the 5' RACE reads, TCRdb has one entry per CDR3 protein and lacks DNA. The table counts some 150,000 distinct CDR3 sequences; approximately 0.5% lies in the top ten. The sample consisted of naive CXCR3+ CD8+ T cells from blood. Noted subset: CD45RO-CCR7+CD27+CD95- naive CD8+ T cells expressing CXCR3 (TNR3+). These receptors came from a human donor in good health. Some clones in this sample may be carry-over from other donors' samples.

CDR3 loop: CATSDPPTRAGWYEQYF. The genes are TRBV24-1 and TRBJ2-7; the D call from TCRdb, TRBD1, cannot be confirmed without DNA. The CDR3 covers 17 residues. CDR1 KGHDR and CDR2 SFDVKD come from the germline V gene.

This rearrangement joins TRBV7-9 to TRBJ2-7. The V gene's germline CDR1 is SEHNR and CDR2 FQNEAQ (reference sequence). CDR3 size: 13 residues. The CDR3 protein is CASSPIPVDEQYF.